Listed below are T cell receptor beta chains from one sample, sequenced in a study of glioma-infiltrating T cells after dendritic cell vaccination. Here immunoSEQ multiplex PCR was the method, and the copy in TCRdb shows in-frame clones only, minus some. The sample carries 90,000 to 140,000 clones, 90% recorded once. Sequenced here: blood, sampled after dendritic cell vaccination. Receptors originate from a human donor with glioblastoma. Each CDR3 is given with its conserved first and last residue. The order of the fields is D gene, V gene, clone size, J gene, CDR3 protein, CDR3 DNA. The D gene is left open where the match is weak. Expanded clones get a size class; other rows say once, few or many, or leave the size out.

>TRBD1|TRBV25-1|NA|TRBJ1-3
CASRTGGRGNTIYF
TGTGCCAGCAGGACAGGGGGCCGCGGAAACACCATATATTTT
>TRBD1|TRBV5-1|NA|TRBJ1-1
CASSVGTGGLVTEAFF
TGCGCCAGCAGCGTAGGGACAGGGGGCTTGGTCACTGAAGCTTTCTTT
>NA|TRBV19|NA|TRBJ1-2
CASSRPQNYGYTF
TGTGCCAGTAGTCGTCCCCAGAACTATGGCTACACCTTC
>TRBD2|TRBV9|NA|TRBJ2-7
CASRSAGGPYEQYF
TGTGCCAGCAGGAGTGCGGGAGGGCCGTACGAGCAGTACTTC
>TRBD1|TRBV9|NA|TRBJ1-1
CASSVTTGGTEAFF
TGTGCCAGCAGCGTAACAACAGGGGGCACTGAAGCTTTCTTT
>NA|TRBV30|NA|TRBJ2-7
CAWSDLTYEQYF
TGTGCCTGGAGTGATCTGACATACGAGCAGTACTTC
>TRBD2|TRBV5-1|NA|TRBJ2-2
CASSFFSGRSANTGELFF
TGCGCCAGCAGCTTTTTTAGCGGGAGATCCGCGAACACCGGGGAGCTGTTTTTT
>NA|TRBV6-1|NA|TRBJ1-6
CASSEYEGPPLHF
TGTGCCAGCAGTGAATATGAGGGTCCACCCCTCCACTTT
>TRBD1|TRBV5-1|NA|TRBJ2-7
CASSLRQGSNEQYF
TGCGCCAGCAGCTTACGACAGGGAAGCAACGAGCAGTACTTC
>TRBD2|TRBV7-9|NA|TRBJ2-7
CATGGNEQYF
TGTGCCACGGGGGGGAACGAGCAGTACTTC
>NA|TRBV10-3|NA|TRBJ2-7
CAISESLRELIYEQYF
TGTGCCATCAGTGAGAGTCTGCGTGAGTTAATCTACGAGCAGTACTTC
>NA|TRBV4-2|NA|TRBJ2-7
CASSQELAETYEQYF
TGTGCCAGCAGCCAAGAGCTAGCTGAAACCTACGAGCAGTACTTC
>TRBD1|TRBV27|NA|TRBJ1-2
CASSVTGQGLDGYTF
TGTGCCAGCAGCGTTACGGGACAGGGGTTGGATGGCTACACCTTC
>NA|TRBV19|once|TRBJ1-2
CASSTKPSGNGYTF
TGTGCCAGTAGTACCAAGCCGTCAGGGAATGGCTACACCTTC
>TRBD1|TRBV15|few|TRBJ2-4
CATKGEGQGYIQYF
TGTGCCACCAAGGGAGAAGGACAGGGCTACATTCAGTACTTC
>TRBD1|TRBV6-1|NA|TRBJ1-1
CASSGDRGTEAFF
TGTGCCAGCAGTGGAGACAGGGGCACTGAAGCTTTCTTT
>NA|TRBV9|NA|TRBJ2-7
CASSAEEGREQYF
TGTGCCAGCAGCGCCGAGGAAGGGAGGGAGCAGTACTTC
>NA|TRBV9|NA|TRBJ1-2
CASSVGRDTMYGGYTF
TGTGCCAGCAGCGTAGGTAGAGATACTATGTACGGTGGCTACACCTTC